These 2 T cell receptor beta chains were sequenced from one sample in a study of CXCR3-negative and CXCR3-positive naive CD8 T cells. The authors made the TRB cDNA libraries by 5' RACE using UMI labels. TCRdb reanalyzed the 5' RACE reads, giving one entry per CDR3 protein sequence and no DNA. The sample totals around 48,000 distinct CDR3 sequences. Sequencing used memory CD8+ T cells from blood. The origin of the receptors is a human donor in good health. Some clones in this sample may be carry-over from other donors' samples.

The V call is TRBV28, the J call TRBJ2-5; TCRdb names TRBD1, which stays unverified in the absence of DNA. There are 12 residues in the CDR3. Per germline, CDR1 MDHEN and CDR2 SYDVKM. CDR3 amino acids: CASSYGGGTQYF. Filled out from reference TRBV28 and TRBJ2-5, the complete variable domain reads DVKVTQSSRYLVKRTGEKVFLECVQDMDHENMFWYRQDPGLGLRLIYFSYDVKMKEKGDIPEGYSVSREKKERFSLILESASTNQTSMYLCASSYGGGTQYFGPGTRLLVL.

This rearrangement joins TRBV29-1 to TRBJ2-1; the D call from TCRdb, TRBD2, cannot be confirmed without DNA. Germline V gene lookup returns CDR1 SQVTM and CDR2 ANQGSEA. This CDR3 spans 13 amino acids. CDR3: CSVVAGGYNEQFF.